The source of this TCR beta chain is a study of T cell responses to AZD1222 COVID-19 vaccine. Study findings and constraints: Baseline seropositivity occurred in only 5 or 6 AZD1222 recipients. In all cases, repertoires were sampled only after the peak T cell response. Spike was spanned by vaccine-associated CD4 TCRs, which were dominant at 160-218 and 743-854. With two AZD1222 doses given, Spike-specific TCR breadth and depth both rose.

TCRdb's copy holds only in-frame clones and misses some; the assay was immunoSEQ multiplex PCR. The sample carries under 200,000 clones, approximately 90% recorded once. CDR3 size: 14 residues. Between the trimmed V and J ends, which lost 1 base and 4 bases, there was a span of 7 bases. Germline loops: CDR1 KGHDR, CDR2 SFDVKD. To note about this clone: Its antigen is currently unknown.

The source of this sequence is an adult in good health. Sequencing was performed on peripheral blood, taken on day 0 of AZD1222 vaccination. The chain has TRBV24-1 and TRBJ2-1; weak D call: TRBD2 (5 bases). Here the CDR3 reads CATSDFGVYNEQFF. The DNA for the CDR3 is TGTGCCACCAGTGATTTCGGGGTTTACAATGAGCAGTTCTTC.